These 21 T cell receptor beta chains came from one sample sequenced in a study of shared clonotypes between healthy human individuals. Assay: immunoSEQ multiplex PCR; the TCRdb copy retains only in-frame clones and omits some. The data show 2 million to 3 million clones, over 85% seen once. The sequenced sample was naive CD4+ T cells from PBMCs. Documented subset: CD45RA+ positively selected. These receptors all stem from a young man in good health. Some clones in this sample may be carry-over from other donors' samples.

CDR3 DNA: TGTGCCAGCAGTCTCGACAGCGGGGGGACTGAAGCTTTCTTT. It encodes CASSLDSGGTEAFF. The gene calls are TRBV7-6 and TRBJ1-1; possible D gene TRBD1, 5 bases. The CDR3 length is 14 residues. V lost 6 bases, J lost 5 bases, and 16 bases lay in between. Per the germline V gene, CDR1 is SGHVS and CDR2 is FNYEAQ.

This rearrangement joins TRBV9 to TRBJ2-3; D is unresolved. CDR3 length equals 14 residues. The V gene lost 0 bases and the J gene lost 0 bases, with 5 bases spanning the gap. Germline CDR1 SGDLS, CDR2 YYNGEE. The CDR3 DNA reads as TGTGCCAGCAGCGTAGAACAGAGCACAGATACGCAGTATTTT. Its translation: CASSVEQSTDTQYF.

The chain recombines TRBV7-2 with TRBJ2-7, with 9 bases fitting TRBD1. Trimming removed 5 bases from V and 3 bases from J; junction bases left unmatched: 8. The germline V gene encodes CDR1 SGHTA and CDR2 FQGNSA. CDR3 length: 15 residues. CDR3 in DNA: TGTGCCAGCAGCAAATGGGGACAGGGCAACTACGAGCAGTACTTC. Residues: CASSKWGQGNYEQYF.

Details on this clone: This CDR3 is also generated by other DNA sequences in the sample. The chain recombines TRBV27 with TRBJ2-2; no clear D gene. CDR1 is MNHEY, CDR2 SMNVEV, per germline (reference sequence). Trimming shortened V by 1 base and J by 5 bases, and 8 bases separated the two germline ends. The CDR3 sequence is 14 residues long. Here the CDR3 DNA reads TGTGCCAGCAGTTTATTCCGGGTAACCGGGGAGCTGTTTTTT. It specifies CASSLFRVTGELFF.

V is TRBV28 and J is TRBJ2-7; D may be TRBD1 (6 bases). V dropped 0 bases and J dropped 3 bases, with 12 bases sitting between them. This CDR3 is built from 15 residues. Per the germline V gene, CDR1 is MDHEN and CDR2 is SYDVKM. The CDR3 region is CASSLWAGDRYEQYF. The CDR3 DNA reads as TGTGCCAGCAGTTTATGGGCAGGGGATCGCTACGAGCAGTACTTC.

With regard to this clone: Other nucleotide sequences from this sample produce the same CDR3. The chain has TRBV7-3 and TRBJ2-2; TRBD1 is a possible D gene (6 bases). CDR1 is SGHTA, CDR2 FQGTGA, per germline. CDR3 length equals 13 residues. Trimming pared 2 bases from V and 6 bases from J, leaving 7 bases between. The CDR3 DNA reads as TGTGCCAGCAGCTTAGGGGGCTCCGGGGAGCTGTTTTTT. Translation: CASSLGGSGELFF.

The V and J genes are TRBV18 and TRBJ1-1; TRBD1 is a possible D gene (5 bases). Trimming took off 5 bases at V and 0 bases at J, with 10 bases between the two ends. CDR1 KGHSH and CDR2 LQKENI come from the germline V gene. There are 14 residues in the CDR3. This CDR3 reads CASSSTDLNTEAFF. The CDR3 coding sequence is TGTGCCAGCTCATCGACAGACCTGAACACTGAAGCTTTCTTT.

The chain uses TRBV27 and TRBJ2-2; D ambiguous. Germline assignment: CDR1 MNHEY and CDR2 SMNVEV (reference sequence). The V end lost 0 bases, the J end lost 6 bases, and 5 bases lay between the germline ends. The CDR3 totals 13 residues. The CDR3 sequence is CASSLSEAGELFF. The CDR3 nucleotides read TGTGCCAGCAGTTTATCCGAGGCCGGGGAGCTGTTTTTT.

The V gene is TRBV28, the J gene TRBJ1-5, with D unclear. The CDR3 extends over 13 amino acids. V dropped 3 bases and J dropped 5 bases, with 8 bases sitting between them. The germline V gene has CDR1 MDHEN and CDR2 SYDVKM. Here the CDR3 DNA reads TGTGCCAGCAGTTTCGGGGTTTATCAGCCCCAGCATTTT. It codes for CASSFGVYQPQHF.

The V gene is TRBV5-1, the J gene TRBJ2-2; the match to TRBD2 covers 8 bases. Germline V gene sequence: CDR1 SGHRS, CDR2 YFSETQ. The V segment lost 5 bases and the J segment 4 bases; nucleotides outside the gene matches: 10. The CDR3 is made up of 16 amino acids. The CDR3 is CASRSGVAGPTGELFF. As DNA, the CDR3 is TGCGCCAGCAGATCAGGGGTAGCGGGACCCACCGGGGAGCTGTTTTTT.

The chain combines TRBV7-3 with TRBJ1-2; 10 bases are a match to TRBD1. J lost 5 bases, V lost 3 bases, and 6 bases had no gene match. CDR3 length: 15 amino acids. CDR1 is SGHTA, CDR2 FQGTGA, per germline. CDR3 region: CASSFAGTGAYGYTF. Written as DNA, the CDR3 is TGTGCCAGCAGCTTCGCCGGGACAGGGGCGTATGGCTACACCTTC. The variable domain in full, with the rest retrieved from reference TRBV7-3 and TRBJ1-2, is GAGVSQTPSNKVTEKGKYVELRCDPISGHTALYWYRQSLGQGPEFLIYFQGTGAADDSGLPNDRFFAVRPEGSVSTLKIQRTERGDSAVYLCASSFAGTGAYGYTFGSGTRLTVV.

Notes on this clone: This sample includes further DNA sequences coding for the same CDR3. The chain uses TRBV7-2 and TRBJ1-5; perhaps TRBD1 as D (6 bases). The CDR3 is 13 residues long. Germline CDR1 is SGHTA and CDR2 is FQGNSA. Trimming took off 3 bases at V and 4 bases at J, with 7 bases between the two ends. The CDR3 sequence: CASSLRGNQPQHF. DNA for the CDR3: TGTGCCAGCAGCTTGAGGGGGAATCAGCCCCAGCATTTT.

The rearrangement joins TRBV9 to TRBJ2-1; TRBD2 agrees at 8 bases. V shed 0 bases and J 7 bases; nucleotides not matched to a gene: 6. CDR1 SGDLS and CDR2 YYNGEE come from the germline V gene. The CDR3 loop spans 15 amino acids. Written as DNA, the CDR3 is TGTGCCAGCAGCGTAGACGGGAGGGCCATTAATGAGCAGTTCTTC. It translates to CASSVDGRAINEQFF.

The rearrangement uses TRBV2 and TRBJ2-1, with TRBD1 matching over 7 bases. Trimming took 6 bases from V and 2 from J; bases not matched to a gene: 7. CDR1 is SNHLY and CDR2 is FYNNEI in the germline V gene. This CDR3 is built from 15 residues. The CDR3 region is CASSSRQGTYNEQFF. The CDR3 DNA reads TGTGCCAGCAGCTCCCGACAGGGAACCTACAATGAGCAGTTCTTC.

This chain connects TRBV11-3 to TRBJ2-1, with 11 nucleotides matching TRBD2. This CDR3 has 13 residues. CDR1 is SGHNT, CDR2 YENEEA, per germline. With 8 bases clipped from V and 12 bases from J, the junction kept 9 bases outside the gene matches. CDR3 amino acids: CASSLAGAEVQFF. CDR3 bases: TGTGCCAGCTCACTAGCGGGAGCCGAAGTGCAGTTCTTC.

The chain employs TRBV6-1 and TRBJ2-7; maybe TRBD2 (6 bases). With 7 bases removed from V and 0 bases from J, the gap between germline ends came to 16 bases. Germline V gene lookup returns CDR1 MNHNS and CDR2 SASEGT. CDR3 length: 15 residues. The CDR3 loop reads CASTSRGASSYEQYF. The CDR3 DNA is TGTGCCAGCACGTCTCGCGGGGCCAGCTCCTACGAGCAGTACTTC.

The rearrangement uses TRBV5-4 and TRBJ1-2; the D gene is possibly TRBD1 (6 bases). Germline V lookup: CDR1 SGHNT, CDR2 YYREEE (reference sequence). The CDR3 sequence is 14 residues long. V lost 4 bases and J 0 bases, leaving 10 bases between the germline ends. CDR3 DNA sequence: TGTGCCAGCAGCCCGAGGGGGTCTAACTATGGCTACACCTTC. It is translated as CASSPRGSNYGYTF.

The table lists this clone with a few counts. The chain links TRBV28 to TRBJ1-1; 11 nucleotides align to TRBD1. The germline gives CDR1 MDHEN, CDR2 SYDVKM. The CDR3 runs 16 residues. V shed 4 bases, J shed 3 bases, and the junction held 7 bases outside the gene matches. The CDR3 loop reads CASSSLRDRGYTEAFF. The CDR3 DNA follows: TGTGCCAGCAGTTCTCTCCGGGACAGGGGGTACACTGAAGCTTTCTTT.

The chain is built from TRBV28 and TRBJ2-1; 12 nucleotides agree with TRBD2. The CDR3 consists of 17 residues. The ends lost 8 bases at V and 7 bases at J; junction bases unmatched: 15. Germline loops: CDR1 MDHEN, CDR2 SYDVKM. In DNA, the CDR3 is TGTGCCAGCCTTGGACTAGCGGGACCCCAAGATAGAAATGAGCAGTTCTTC. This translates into CASLGLAGPQDRNEQFF.

CDR3 DNA sequence: TGTGCCAGCAGCCCCGGAGGAGGTTACGATGAGCAGTTCTTC. Protein sequence: CASSPGGGYDEQFF. V gene TRBV11-3 combines with J gene TRBJ2-1, with a tentative D call TRBD2 (5 bases). CDR1 is SGHNT and CDR2 is YENEEA in the germline V gene. The CDR3 length is 14 residues. Trimming shortened V by 5 bases and J by 8 bases, and 16 bases separated the two germline ends.

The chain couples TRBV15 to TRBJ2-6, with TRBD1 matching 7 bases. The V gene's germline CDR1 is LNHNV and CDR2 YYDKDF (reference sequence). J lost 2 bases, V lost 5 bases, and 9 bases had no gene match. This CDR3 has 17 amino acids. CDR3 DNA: TGTGCCACCAGCGGTAGACAGGGTAACGCTGGGGCCAACGTCCTGACTTTC. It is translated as CATSGRQGNAGANVLTF.